These 25 T cell receptor beta chains share one sample of origin, sequenced in a study of naive and memory T cell subsets. TCR cDNA received a 3' ligated oligonucleotide that carried a UMI. The SP2 primer and nested alpha and beta constant region primers amplified ligated cDNA in four rounds. A single record per CDR3 protein comes from TCRdb applying MiXCR to the 5' RACE reads. The sample includes more than 50,000 distinct CDR3 sequences, 5.5% to 8.5% of them seen just once. The receptors here all came from a male donor in good health.

This clonotype was detected only a few times. This chain links TRBV27 with TRBJ1-1, with no clear D. Germline CDR1 and CDR2: MNHEY and SMNVEV (reference sequence). The CDR3 spans 13 residues. The V and J ends lost 2 bases and 3 bases respectively, with 7 bases between them. DNA for the CDR3: TGTGCCAGCAGTTTACTTCAAGACACTGAAGCTTTCTTT. It specifies CASSLLQDTEAFF.

This chain joins TRBV29-1 and TRBJ1-2, with D maybe TRBD1 (5 bases). The CDR3 totals 14 residues. Germline V gene data show CDR1 as SQVTM and CDR2 as ANQGSEA. The germline V and J ends were trimmed by 6 bases and 3 bases, with 17 bases remaining between them. CDR3 bases: TGCAGCGTAGAAATCCGGGACCGAGACTATGGCTACACCTTC. Translation gives CSVEIRDRDYGYTF. Full variable domain (remainder filled in from reference TRBV29-1 and TRBJ1-2): SAVISQKPSRDICQRGTSLTIQCQVDSQVTMMFWYRQQPGQSLTLIATANQGSEATYESGFVIDKFPISRPNLTFSTLTVSNMSPEDSSIYLCSVEIRDRDYGYTFGSGTRLTVV.

The rearrangement uses TRBV19 and TRBJ2-3; TRBD1 agrees at 10 bases. The CDR3 runs to 15 residues. Germline-derived CDR1 and CDR2 are LNHDA and SQIVND (reference sequence). Unmatched junction bases numbered 9, after V lost 6 bases and J lost 6 bases. In DNA form, the CDR3 reads TGTGCCAGTAGCGGGGGAGACAGGGGGCGCGATACGCAGTATTTT. This codes for CASSGGDRGRDTQYF.

A few counts support this clonotype. J is TRBJ2-1 and V is TRBV29-1; TRBD1 or TRBD2 may be the D gene (5 bases each). V gave up 7 bases and J gave up 6 bases, with 19 bases separating them. The CDR3 runs 14 residues. From germline, CDR1 is SQVTM and CDR2 ANQGSEA. CDR3 amino acids: CSGTRQGLTNEQFF. The CDR3 DNA reads TGCAGCGGTACTAGGCAGGGCCTTACCAATGAGCAGTTCTTC.

This clonotype appeared a few times. The V gene is TRBV5-1, the J gene TRBJ1-5, with TRBD1 as a possible D gene (5 bases). From germline, CDR1 is SGHRS and CDR2 YFSETQ. Trimming left V 7 bases short and J 4 bases short, with 15 bases between. The CDR3 is 14 residues long. The CDR3 region has the DNA TGCGCCAGCTCCCCTTTGGGGCTAAATCAGCCCCAGCATTTT. Translation: CASSPLGLNQPQHF.

This clonotype turned up a few times. This sequence joins TRBV7-7 and TRBJ2-7, with 14 bases that match TRBD2. CDR1 SSHAT and CDR2 FNYEAQ come from the germline V gene (reference sequence). The CDR3 length is 16 residues. V shed 6 bases and J 1 base; nucleotides not matched to a gene: 5. CDR3 nucleotides: TGTGCCAGCAGTCCGGGACTAGCGGGAGATTCCTACGAGCAGTACTTC. Translating it yields CASSPGLAGDSYEQYF. The full variable domain, with the rest looked up from reference TRBV7-7 and TRBJ2-7, is GAGVSQSPRYKVTKRGQDVTLRCDPISSHATLYWYQQALGQGPEFLTYFNYEAQPDKSGLPSDRFSAERPEGSISTLTIQRTEQRDSAMYRCASSPGLAGDSYEQYFGPGTRLTVT.

A few counts support this clonotype. V usage is TRBV6-1 and J usage is TRBJ2-7, with TRBD2 matching over 7 bases. V was pared by 7 bases and J by 2 bases, with 8 bases of the junction left unmatched. Germline lookup yields CDR1 MNHNS and CDR2 SASEGT. CDR3 size: 14 residues. The CDR3 DNA reads TGTGCCAGCAAAGAGGGACTACCAACCTACGAGCAGTACTTC. As protein: CASKEGLPTYEQYF.

The genes are TRBV6-5 and TRBJ2-7; D is perhaps TRBD1 (6 bases). This CDR3 contains 14 residues. V lost 4 bases and J 3 bases, leaving 13 bases between the germline ends. Germline CDR1 reads MNHEY; CDR2 reads SVGAGI. The CDR3 DNA is TGTGCCAGCAGTTCCTTGACAGGATACTACGAGCAGTACTTC. Amino acids: CASSSLTGYYEQYF.

Only a few counts were recorded for this clonotype. This CDR3 is CASSFDRGPEAFF. The CDR3 DNA sequence: TGTGCCAGCAGTTTCGACAGGGGACCCGAAGCTTTCTTT. This chain uses TRBV6-6 with TRBJ1-1; TRBD1 agrees at 8 bases. Germline trimming cut 4 bases from V and 8 bases from J; bases unmatched to any gene: 6. Per the germline V gene, CDR1 is MNHNY and CDR2 is SVGAGI (reference sequence). The CDR3 spans 13 residues.

This chain uses TRBV6-5 with TRBJ2-1; possibly TRBD1 for D (6 bases). Trimming cost V 6 bases and J 2 bases, with 14 bases left between them. CDR3 length equals 15 residues. In germline, CDR1 is MNHEY, CDR2 SVGAGI. CDR3 amino acids: CASSQTGSPYNEQFF. The CDR3 nucleotides read TGTGCCAGCAGCCAAACAGGGAGTCCCTACAATGAGCAGTTCTTC.

The J gene is TRBJ1-2, the V gene TRBV2; TRBD1 aligns across 7 bases. With V trimmed by 4 bases and J by 6 bases, 5 bases remained unmatched. Germline CDR1 reads SNHLY; CDR2 reads FYNNEI. This CDR3 is built from 13 residues. The chain's CDR3 is CASSGDRVDGYTF. The CDR3 DNA sequence: TGTGCCAGCAGTGGAGACAGGGTAGATGGCTACACCTTC.

This clonotype turned up a few times. This chain links TRBV12-3 or TRBV12-4 with TRBJ2-1; no clear D gene. This CDR3 has 15 residues. Trimming took 0 bases from V and 7 from J, leaving 13 bases between them. CDR3 residues: CASSLAMMSLNEQFF. The CDR3 DNA reads TGTGCCAGCAGTTTAGCGATGATGAGCTTAAATGAGCAGTTCTTC.

Many counts were recorded for this clonotype. The rearrangement joins TRBV29-1 to TRBJ2-7; the match to TRBD1 covers 12 bases. Germline V gene lookup returns CDR1 SQVTM and CDR2 ANQGSEA. Trimming removed 3 bases from V and 6 bases from J; junction bases left unmatched: 3. This CDR3 has 13 residues. This CDR3 is CSVEGQGAGEQYF. The CDR3 DNA reads as TGCAGCGTTGAGGGACAGGGGGCCGGCGAGCAGTACTTC.

The table lists this clonotype with many counts. The chain has TRBV7-9 and TRBJ2-1; TRBD1 agrees at 8 bases. Germline CDR1 SEHNR, CDR2 FQNEAQ (reference sequence). Losses at the gene ends were 7 bases for V and 4 bases for J; bases not matched to a gene: 15. This CDR3 has 17 amino acids. DNA of the CDR3: TGTGCCAGCAACCAATACCCCGACAGGGGACTTTACAATGAGCAGTTCTTC. This gives the protein CASNQYPDRGLYNEQFF. Using reference TRBV7-9 and TRBJ2-1 for the parts outside the CDR3, the full variable domain is DTGVSQNPRHKITKRGQNVTFRCDPISEHNRLYWYRQTLGQGPEFLTYFQNEAQLEKSRLLSDRFSAERPKGSFSTLEIQRTEQGDSAMYLCASNQYPDRGLYNEQFFGPGTRLTVL.

This clonotype was counted many times. The genes are TRBV2 and TRBJ2-7; no clear D. From germline, CDR1 is SNHLY and CDR2 FYNNEI. The CDR3 spans 11 residues. V was cut by 8 bases and J by 3 bases, with 8 bases left in between. CDR3 in amino acids: CASARGYEQYF. CDR3 coding DNA: TGTGCCAGCGCCAGAGGCTACGAGCAGTACTTC.

This clonotype was seen many times. The chain joins TRBV20-1 to TRBJ2-1; a weak D match, TRBD1 (7 bases). This CDR3 is 13 amino acids long. Germline lookup yields CDR1 DFQATT and CDR2 SNEGSKA (reference sequence). V shed 5 bases and J shed 5 bases, with 13 bases lying between them. The CDR3 reads CSAWAGGNNEQFF. The DNA of the CDR3 is TGCAGTGCTTGGGCAGGGGGGAACAATGAGCAGTTCTTC.

This clonotype was seen ten or more times. CDR3 nucleotides: TGCAGCGTTGACACGGGGGGCTACGAGCAGTACTTC. Amino acids: CSVDTGGYEQYF. The chain links TRBV29-1 to TRBJ2-7, with TRBD2 matching 7 bases. The CDR3 extends over 12 amino acids. Germline V gene data show CDR1 as SQVTM and CDR2 as ANQGSEA. Trimming cost V 3 bases and J 3 bases; bases outside gene matches: 2.

V and J are TRBV11-3 and TRBJ2-2, with D possibly being TRBD1 (5 bases). There are 13 residues in the CDR3. V was trimmed by 5 bases and J by 6 bases, leaving 10 bases between them. Germline-derived CDR1 and CDR2 are SGHNT and YENEEA. CDR3 residues: CASSPRAPGELFF. The CDR3 coding sequence is TGTGCCAGCAGCCCCAGGGCTCCCGGGGAGCTGTTTTTT.

The table lists this clonotype with many counts. The chain joins TRBV5-1 to TRBJ1-2, with D unclear. The CDR3 runs 14 residues. The ends were cut back, 2 bases at V and 2 bases at J, with 10 bases in the middle. The germline CDR1 and CDR2 sequences are SGHRS and YFSETQ. The CDR3 spells CASSFRQANYGYTF. DNA of the CDR3: TGCGCCAGCAGCTTTAGGCAGGCCAACTATGGCTACACCTTC.

Comments on this clonotype: A single base separates this from a much larger clone, so it may be a read error. The V call is TRBV15, the J call TRBJ2-2; D ambiguous. Germline-derived CDR1 and CDR2 are LNHNV and YYDKDF (reference sequence). The length of the CDR3 is 17 residues. In nucleotides, the CDR3 is TGTACCACCAGCAAAGAGTTGACAACTCAGAACACCGGGGAGCTGTTTTTT. Its protein is CTTSKELTTQNTGELFF.

The CDR3 loop is CASSPTPGENTEAFF. The CDR3, as DNA: TGTGCCAGCAGCCCGACCCCAGGGGAGAACACTGAAGCTTTCTTT. This rearrangement joins TRBV4-2 to TRBJ1-1; D may be TRBD1 (6 bases). Deletions cut 4 bases from V and 1 base from J, with 13 bases between. The CDR3 is made up of 15 amino acids. Germline V gene data show CDR1 as LGHNA and CDR2 as YNFKEQ.

V gene TRBV2 combines with J gene TRBJ2-3; D gene ambiguous. Germline V gene sequence: CDR1 SNHLY, CDR2 FYNNEI. Trimming removed 2 bases at V and 2 bases at J, with 2 bases between. This CDR3 has 12 residues. The CDR3 region is CASSEYTDTQYF. The DNA for the CDR3 is TGTGCCAGCAGTGAATACACAGATACGCAGTATTTT. Looking up the rest from reference TRBV2 and TRBJ2-3 gives the full variable domain: EPEVTQTPSHQVTQMGQEVILRCVPISNHLYFYWYRQILGQKVEFLVSFYNNEISEKSEIFDDQFSVERPDGSNFTLKIRSTKLEDSAMYFCASSEYTDTQYFGPGTRLTVL.

This clonotype was picked up many times. The chain carries TRBV20-1 and TRBJ2-2; the D gene could be TRBD1 or TRBD2 (7 bases each). Germline values: CDR1 DFQATT, CDR2 SNEGSKA (reference sequence). V was clipped by 6 bases and J by 7 bases, with 18 bases between them. This CDR3 contains 14 residues. CDR3 nucleotide sequence: TGCAGTGCCCTCGCAGGGGGGGCGGACGGGGAGCTGTTTTTT. This gives the protein CSALAGGADGELFF.

This clonotype came up a few times. The CDR3 DNA follows: TGTGCCAGCAGCCAAGAGGGGCACCGCTCCTACGAGCAGTACTTC. Residues: CASSQEGHRSYEQYF. The chain has TRBV14 and TRBJ2-7, with D possibly being TRBD1 (5 bases). V shed 0 bases and J shed 0 bases, with 9 bases lying between them. Germline loops: CDR1 SGHDN, CDR2 FVKESK. The CDR3 is made up of 15 amino acids. The full variable domain, its missing parts supplied by reference TRBV14 and TRBJ2-7, is EAGVTQFPSHSVIEKGQTVTLRCDPISGHDNLYWYRRVMGKEIKFLLHFVKESKQDESGMPNNRFLAERTGGTYSTLKVQPAELEDSGVYFCASSQEGHRSYEQYFGPGTRLTVT.

CDR3: CASSFPLAGGSYNEQFF. The DNA of the CDR3 is TGTGCCAGCAGCTTCCCTTTAGCGGGGGGCTCCTACAATGAGCAGTTCTTC. V gene TRBV11-2 combines with J gene TRBJ2-1, with 10 nucleotides matching TRBD2. The ends lost 3 bases at V and 0 bases at J; junction bases unmatched: 5. Looked up from germline, CDR1 is SGHAT and CDR2 is FQNNGV. The CDR3 runs to 17 residues.